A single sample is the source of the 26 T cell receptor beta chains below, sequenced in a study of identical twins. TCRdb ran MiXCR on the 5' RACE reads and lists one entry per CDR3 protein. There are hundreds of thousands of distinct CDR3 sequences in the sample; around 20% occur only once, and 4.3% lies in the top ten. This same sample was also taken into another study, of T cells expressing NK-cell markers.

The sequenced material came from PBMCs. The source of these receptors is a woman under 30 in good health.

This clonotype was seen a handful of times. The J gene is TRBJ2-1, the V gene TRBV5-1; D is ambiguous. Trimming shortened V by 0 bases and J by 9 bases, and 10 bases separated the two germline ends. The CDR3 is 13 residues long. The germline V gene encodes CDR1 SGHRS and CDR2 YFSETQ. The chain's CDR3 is CASSLVQQLEQFF. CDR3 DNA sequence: TGCGCCAGCAGCTTGGTTCAGCAACTTGAGCAGTTCTTC.

DNA for the CDR3: TGCGCCAGCAGCGTTTCACTGAGCCTAAACAATGAGCAGTTCTTC. Encoded protein: CASSVSLSLNNEQFF. The gene calls are TRBV5-1 and TRBJ2-1, with unresolved D. Trimming cost V 4 bases and J 5 bases, with 16 bases left between them. This CDR3 has 15 amino acids. In germline, CDR1 is SGHRS, CDR2 YFSETQ.

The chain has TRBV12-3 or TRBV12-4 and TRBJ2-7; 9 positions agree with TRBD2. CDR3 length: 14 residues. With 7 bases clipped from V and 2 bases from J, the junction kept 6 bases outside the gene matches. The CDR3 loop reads CASTLSGGPYEQYF. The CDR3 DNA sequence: TGTGCCAGCACCCTTAGCGGGGGCCCCTACGAGCAGTACTTC.

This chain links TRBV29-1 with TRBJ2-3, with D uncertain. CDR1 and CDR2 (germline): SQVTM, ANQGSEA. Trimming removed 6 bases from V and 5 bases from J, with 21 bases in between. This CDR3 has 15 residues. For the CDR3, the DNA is TGCAGCGTCCAAGCAAGTCAACCCCCCGGAGATACGCAGTATTTT. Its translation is CSVQASQPPGDTQYF.

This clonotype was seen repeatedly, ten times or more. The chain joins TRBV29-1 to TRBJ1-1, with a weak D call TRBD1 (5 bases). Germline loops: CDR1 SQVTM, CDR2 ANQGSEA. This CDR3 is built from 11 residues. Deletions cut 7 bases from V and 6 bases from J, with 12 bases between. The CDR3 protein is CSATGGAEAFF. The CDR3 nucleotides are TGCAGCGCGACCGGGGGGGCTGAAGCTTTCTTT.

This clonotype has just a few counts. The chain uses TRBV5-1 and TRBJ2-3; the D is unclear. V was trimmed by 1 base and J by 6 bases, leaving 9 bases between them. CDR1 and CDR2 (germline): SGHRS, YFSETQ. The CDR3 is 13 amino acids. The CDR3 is CASSLLDGDTQYF. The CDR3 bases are TGCGCCAGCAGCTTGTTGGATGGGGATACGCAGTATTTT.

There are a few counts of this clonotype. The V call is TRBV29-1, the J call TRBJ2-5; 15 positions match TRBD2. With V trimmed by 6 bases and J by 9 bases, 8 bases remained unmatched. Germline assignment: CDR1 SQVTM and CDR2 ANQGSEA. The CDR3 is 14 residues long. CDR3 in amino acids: CSVMPGLAGGAQYF. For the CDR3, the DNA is TGCAGCGTGATGCCGGGACTAGCGGGGGGAGCCCAGTACTTC.

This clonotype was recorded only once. In DNA, the CDR3 is TGTGCCAGCAGCTTAAGGGACAGCCACAGCGACGAGCAGTACTTC. Its protein product is CASSLRDSHSDEQYF. The chain uses TRBV5-6 and TRBJ2-7; 7 positions match TRBD1. This CDR3 contains 15 residues. Germline values: CDR1 SGHDT, CDR2 YYEEEE. J gave up 5 bases and V 2 bases, and 10 bases lay outside the gene matches.

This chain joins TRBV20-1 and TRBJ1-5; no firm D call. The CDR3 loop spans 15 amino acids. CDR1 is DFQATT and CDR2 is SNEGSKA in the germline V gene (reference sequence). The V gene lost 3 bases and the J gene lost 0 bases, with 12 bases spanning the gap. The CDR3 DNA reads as TGCAGTGCTAGGATGGGAGCTCATAGCAATCAGCCCCAGCATTTT. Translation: CSARMGAHSNQPQHF.

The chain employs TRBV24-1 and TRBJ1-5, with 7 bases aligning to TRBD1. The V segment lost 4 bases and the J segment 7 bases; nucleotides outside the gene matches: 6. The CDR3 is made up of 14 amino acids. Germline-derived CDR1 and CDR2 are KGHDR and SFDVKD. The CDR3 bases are TGTGCCACCAGTGAGGAGGGGGCTCGGCAGCCCCAGCATTTT. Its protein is CATSEEGARQPQHF.

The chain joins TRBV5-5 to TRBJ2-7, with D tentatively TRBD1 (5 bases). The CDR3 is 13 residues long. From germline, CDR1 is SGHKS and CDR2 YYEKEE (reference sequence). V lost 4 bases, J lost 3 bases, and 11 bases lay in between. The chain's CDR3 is CASSPGYGYEQYF. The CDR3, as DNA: TGTGCCAGCAGCCCAGGGTACGGCTACGAGCAGTACTTC.

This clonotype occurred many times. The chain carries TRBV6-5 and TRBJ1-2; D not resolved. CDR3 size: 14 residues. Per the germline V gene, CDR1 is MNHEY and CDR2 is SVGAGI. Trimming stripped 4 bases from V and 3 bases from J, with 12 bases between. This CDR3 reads CASSWSGYDYGYTF. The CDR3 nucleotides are TGTGCCAGCAGTTGGTCGGGGTATGACTATGGCTACACCTTC.

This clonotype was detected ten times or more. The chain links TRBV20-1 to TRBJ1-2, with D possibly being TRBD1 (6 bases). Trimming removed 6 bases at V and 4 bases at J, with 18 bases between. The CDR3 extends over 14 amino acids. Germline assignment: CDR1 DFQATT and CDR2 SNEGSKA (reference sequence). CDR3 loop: CSAPLVQGGYGYTF. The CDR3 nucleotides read TGCAGTGCGCCCCTCGTACAGGGTGGCTATGGCTACACCTTC.

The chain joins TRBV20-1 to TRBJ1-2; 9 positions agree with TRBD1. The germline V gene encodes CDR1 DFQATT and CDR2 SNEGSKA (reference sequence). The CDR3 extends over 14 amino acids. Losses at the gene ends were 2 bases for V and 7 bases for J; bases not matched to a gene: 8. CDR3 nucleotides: TGCAGTGCTAGAATACAGGGGGCAGGGGGTGGCTACACCTTC. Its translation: CSARIQGAGGGYTF.

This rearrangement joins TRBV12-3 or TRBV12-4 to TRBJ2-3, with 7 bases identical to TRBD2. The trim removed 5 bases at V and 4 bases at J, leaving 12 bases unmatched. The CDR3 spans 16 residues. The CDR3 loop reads CASSAHRTSIPDTQYF. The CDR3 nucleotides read TGTGCCAGCAGTGCCCACAGGACTAGTATTCCAGATACGCAGTATTTT.

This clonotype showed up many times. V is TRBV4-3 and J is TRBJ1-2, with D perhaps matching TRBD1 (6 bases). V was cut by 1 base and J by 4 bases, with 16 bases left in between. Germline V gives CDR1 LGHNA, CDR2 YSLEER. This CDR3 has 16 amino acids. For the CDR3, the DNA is TGCGCCAGCAGCCAAGGAGGACAGAGTACTCTCTATGGCTACACCTTC. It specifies CASSQGGQSTLYGYTF.

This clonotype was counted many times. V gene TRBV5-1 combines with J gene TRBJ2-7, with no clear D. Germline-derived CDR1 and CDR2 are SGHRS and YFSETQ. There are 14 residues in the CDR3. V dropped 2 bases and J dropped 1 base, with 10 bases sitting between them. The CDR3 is CASSFQKSSYEQYF. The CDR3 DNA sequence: TGCGCCAGCAGCTTTCAAAAATCATCCTACGAGCAGTACTTC.

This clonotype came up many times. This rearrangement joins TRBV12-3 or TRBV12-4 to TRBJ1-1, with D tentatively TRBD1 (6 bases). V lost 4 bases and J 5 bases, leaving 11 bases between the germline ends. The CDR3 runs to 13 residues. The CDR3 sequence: CASSYARGTEAFF. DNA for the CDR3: TGTGCCAGCAGTTACGCTAGGGGGACTGAAGCTTTCTTT.

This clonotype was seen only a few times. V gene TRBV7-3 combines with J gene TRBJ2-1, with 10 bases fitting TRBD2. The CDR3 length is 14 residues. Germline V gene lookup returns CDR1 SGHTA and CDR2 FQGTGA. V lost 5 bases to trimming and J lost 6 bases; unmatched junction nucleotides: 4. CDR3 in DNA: TGTGCCAGCAGCGACCGGACTAGCGGCAATGAGCAGTTCTTC. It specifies CASSDRTSGNEQFF.

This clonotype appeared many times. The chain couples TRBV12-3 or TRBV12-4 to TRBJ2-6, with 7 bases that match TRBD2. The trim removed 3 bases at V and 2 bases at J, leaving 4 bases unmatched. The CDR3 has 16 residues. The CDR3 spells CASSLVAGAGANVLTF. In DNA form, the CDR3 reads TGTGCCAGCAGTTTGGTCGCGGGAGCTGGGGCCAACGTCCTGACTTTC.

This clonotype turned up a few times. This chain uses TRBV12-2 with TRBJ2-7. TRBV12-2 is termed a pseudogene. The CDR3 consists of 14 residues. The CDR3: CASRLEGTSSEQYF. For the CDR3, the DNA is TGTGCAAGTCGCTTAGAGGGGACTTCTAGCGAGCAGTACTTC.

The CDR3 loop is CSARPAGLANYGYTF. The CDR3 DNA is TGCAGTGCTAGACCCGCAGGGCTGGCTAACTATGGCTACACCTTC. The rearrangement uses TRBV20-1 and TRBJ1-2; maybe TRBD1 (5 bases). Trimming shortened V by 2 bases and J by 0 bases, and 13 bases separated the two germline ends. Germline V lookup: CDR1 DFQATT, CDR2 SNEGSKA (reference sequence). The CDR3 length is 15 residues.

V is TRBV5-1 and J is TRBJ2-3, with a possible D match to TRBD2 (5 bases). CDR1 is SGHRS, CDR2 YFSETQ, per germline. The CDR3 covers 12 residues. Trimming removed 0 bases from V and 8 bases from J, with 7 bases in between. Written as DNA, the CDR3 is TGCGCCAGCAGCTTGGTAGCGCCTACGCAGTATTTT. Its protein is CASSLVAPTQYF.

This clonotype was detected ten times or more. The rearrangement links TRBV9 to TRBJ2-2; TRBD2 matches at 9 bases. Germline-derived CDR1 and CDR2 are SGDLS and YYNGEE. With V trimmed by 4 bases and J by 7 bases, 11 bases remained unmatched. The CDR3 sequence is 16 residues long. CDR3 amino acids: CASSQAGGYRLGELFF. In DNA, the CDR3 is TGTGCCAGCAGCCAAGCGGGAGGCTATAGGCTCGGGGAGCTGTTTTTT.

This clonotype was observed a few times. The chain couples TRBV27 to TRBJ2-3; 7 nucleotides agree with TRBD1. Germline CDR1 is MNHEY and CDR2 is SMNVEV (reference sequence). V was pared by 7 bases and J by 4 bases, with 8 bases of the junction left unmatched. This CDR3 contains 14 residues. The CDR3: CASIPGGTADTQYF. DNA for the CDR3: TGTGCCAGCATCCCAGGGGGTACCGCAGATACGCAGTATTTT.

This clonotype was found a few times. CDR3 amino acids: CSARPVQRGRTGELFF. The CDR3 DNA is TGCAGTGCTAGACCCGTTCAGCGGGGGCGCACCGGGGAGCTGTTTTTT. The genes are TRBV20-1 and TRBJ2-2, with 8 positions matching TRBD2. Germline V gene data show CDR1 as DFQATT and CDR2 as SNEGSKA (reference sequence). The length of the CDR3 is 16 residues. V lost 2 bases and J lost 4; bases outside the gene matches: 9.